The T cell receptor beta chain described here comes from a study of T-cell memory formation after mild COVID-19. Overall study results and limits: Contracting clones, day 15 to 85, had balanced CD4/CD8, and later expanders favored CD4+. CD4+ contracting clones lay mainly in CM and EM, CD8+ ones in EMRA. Some responding clones appeared in pre-infection memory, suggesting cross-reactive memory joined.

A 5'RACE reaction primed in the constant segment made cDNA libraries of TCR alpha and TCR beta, and these carried sample barcodes and UMIs. TCRdb independently ran MiXCR on the 5' RACE reads; one entry per CDR3 protein. The table has 240,000 or so distinct CDR3 sequences, 8.5% to 9.5% seen once. As concerns this clonotype: Its antigen is as yet unknown.

This sequence originates from a man younger than 30 who had mild COVID-19 (a few samples of this study predate the infection). Cell type and time point are not known. The sequencing input was PBMCs or a T cell subset sorted from them (not recorded which).

Here the CDR3 DNA reads TGTGCCAGCAGCACTAGCGGGGGGACTAGCACAGATACGCAGTATTTT. Translation gives CASSTSGGTSTDTQYF. This sequence joins TRBV7-2 and TRBJ2-3, with 12 nucleotides matching TRBD2. Looked up from germline, CDR1 is SGHTA and CDR2 is FQGNSA. CDR3 length: 16 residues. J gave up 0 bases and V 5 bases, and 3 bases lay outside the gene matches.